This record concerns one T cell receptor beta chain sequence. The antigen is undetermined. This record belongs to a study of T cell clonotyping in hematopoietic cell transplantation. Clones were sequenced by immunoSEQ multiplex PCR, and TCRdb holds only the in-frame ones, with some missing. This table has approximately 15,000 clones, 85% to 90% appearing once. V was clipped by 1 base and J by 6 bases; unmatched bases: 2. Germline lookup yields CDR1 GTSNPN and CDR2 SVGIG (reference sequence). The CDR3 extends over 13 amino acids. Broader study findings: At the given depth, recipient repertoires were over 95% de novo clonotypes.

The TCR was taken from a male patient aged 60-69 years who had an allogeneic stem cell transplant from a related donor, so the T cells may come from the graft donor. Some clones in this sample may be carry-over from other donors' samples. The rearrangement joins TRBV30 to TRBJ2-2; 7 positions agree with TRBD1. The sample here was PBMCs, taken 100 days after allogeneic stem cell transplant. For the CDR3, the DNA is TGTGCCTGGAGTGAGGGGACAGCCGGGGAGCTGTTTTTT. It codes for CAWSEGTAGELFF. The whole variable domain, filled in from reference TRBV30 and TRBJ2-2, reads SQTIHQWPATLVQPVGSPLSLECTVEGTSNPNLYWYRQAAGRGLQLLFYSVGIGQISSEVPQNLSASRPQDRQFILSSKKLLLSDSGFYLCAWSEGTAGELFFGEGSRLTVL.